This T cell receptor (beta chain) was recovered during a study of blood T cell repertoires in COVID-19. Study-level information: T cells, B-cell-depleted T cells, or PBMCs supplied cDNA or gDNA.

Profiled with immunoSEQ multiplex PCR; TCRdb holds only in-frame clones, not every one. The sample yields 150,000 to 200,000 clones, around 86% seen once. Adults between roughly 18 and 89 years of age took part from under 30 US areas. Trimming took 6 bases from V and 1 from J, leaving 9 bases between them. The CDR3 contains 14 residues. Looked up from germline, CDR1 is SNHLY and CDR2 is FYNNEI. Sequencing was carried out using PBMCs or T cells enriched from blood (not recorded which). The TCR sequence derives from a woman in her 30s who had recovered from COVID-19. The chain recombines TRBV2 with TRBJ2-2; no clear D. In DNA, the CDR3 is TGTGCCAGCAGCATTGTGAGGAACACCGGGGAGCTGTTTTTT. Residues: CASSIVRNTGELFF.